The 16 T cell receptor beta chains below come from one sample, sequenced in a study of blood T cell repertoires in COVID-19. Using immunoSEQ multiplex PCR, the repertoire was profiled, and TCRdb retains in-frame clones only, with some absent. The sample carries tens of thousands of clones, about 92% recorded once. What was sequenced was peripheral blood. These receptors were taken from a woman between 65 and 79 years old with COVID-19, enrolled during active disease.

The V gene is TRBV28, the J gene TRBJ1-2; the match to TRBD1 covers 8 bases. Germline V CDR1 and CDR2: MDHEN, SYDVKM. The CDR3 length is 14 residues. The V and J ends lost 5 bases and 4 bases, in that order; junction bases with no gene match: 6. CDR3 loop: CASSRTGISYGYTF. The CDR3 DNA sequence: TGTGCCAGCAGTCGGACAGGGATATCCTATGGCTACACCTTC.

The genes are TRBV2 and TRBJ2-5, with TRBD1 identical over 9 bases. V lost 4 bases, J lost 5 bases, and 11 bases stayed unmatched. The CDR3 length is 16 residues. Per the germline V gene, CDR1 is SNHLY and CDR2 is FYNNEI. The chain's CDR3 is CASSAFGTGSWETQYF. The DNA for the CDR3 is TGTGCCAGCAGTGCATTCGGGACAGGGTCTTGGGAGACCCAGTACTTC.

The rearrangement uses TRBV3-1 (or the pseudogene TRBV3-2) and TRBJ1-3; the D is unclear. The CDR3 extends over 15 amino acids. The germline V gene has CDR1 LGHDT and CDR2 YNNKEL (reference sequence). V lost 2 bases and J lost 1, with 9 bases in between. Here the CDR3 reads CASSQTGRSGNTIYF. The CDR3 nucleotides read TGTGCCAGCAGCCAAACGGGGAGGTCTGGAAACACCATATATTTT.

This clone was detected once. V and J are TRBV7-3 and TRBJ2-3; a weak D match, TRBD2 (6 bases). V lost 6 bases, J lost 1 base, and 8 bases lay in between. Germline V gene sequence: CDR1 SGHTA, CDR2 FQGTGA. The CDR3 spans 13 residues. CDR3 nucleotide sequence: TGTGCCAGCAGGGAGGGTGGCACAGATACGCAGTATTTT. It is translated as CASREGGTDTQYF.

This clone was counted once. DNA for the CDR3: TGTGCCAGCAGTTTAGAGGGTACCCCTAATTCACCCCTCCACTTT. Protein product: CASSLEGTPNSPLHF. The chain employs TRBV28 and TRBJ1-6; D is undetermined. CDR1 MDHEN and CDR2 SYDVKM come from the germline V gene. V was clipped by 2 bases and J by 6 bases, with 11 bases between them. The CDR3 has 15 residues.

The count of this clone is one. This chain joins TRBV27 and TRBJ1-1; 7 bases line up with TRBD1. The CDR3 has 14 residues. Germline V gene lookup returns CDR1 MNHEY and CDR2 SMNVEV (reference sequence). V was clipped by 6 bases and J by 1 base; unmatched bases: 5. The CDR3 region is CASRFPGGNTEAFF. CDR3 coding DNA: TGTGCCAGCAGGTTCCCAGGGGGGAACACTGAAGCTTTCTTT.

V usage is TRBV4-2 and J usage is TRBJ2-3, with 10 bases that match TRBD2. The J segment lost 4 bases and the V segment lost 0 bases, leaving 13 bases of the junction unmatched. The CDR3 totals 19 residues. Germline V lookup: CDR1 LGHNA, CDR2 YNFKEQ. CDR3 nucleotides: TGTGCCAGCAGCCAAGAAGCTAGCGGGAGCCCCCTCGCCTCAGATACGCAGTATTTT. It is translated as CASSQEASGSPLASDTQYF.

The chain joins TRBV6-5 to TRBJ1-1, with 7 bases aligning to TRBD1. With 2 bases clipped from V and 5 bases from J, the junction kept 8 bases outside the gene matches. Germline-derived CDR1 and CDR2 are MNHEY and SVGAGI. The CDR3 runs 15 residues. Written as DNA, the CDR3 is TGTGCCAGCAGTTACGTAGACAGGGTCTCTACTGAAGCTTTCTTT. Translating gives CASSYVDRVSTEAFF.

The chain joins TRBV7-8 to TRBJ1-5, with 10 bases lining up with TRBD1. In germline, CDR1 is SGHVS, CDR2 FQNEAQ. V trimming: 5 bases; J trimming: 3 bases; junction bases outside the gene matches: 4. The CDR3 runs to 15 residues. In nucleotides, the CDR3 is TGTGCCAGCAGCCGAGGACAGGGGGTCAATCAGCCCCAGCATTTT. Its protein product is CASSRGQGVNQPQHF.

The CDR3, as DNA: TGTGCCAGCAGTGCCCTCGGGACAGGGGGAGGTGGTACTCAGCCCCAGCATTTT. Protein sequence: CASSALGTGGGGTQPQHF. J is TRBJ1-5 and V is TRBV6-1, with 11 bases aligning to TRBD1. There are 18 residues in the CDR3. Germline values: CDR1 MNHNS, CDR2 SASEGT. Unmatched junction bases numbered 14, after V lost 4 bases and J lost 6 bases.

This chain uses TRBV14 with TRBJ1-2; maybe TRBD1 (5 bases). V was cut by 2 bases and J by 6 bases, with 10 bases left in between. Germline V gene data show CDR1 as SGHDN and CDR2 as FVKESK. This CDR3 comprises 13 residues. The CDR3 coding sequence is TGTGCCAGCAGCCAAAACACAGGAGATGGCTACACCTTC. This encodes CASSQNTGDGYTF. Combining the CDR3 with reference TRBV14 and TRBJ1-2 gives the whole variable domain EAGVTQFPSHSVIEKGQTVTLRCDPISGHDNLYWYRRVMGKEIKFLLHFVKESKQDESGMPNNRFLAERTGGTYSTLKVQPAELEDSGVYFCASSQNTGDGYTFGSGTRLTVV.

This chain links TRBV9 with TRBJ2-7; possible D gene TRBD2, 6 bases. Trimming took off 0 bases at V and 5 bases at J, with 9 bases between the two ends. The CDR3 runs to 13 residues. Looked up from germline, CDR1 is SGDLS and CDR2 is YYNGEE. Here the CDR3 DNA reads TGTGCCAGCAGCGTAGCTTGGGGGGACGAGCAGTACTTC. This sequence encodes CASSVAWGDEQYF.

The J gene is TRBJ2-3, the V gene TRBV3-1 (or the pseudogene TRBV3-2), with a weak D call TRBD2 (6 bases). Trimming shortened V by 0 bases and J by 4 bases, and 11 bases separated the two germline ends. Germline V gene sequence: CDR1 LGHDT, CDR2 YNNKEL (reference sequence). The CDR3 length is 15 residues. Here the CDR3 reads CASSQDLASSDTQYF. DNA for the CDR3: TGTGCCAGCAGCCAAGACCTAGCGTCTTCAGATACGCAGTATTTT.

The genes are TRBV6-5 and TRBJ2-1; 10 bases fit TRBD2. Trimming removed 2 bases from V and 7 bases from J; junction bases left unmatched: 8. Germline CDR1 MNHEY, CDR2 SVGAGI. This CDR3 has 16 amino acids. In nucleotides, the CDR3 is TGTGCCAGCAGTTACAACGGACTAGCGGTTTATAATGAGCAGTTCTTC. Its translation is CASSYNGLAVYNEQFF.

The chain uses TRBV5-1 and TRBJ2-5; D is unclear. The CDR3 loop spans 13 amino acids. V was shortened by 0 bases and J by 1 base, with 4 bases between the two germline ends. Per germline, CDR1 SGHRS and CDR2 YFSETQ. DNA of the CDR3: TGCGCCAGCAGCTTGGGGAGCCAAGAGACCCAGTACTTC. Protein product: CASSLGSQETQYF.

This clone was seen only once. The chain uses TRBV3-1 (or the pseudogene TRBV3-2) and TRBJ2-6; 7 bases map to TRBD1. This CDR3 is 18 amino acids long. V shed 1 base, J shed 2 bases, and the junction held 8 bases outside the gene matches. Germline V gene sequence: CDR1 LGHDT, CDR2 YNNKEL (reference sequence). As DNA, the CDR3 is TGTGCCAGCAGCCAAGTGTTAGGGGGCGTTACTGGGGCCAACGTCCTGACTTTC. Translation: CASSQVLGGVTGANVLTF.